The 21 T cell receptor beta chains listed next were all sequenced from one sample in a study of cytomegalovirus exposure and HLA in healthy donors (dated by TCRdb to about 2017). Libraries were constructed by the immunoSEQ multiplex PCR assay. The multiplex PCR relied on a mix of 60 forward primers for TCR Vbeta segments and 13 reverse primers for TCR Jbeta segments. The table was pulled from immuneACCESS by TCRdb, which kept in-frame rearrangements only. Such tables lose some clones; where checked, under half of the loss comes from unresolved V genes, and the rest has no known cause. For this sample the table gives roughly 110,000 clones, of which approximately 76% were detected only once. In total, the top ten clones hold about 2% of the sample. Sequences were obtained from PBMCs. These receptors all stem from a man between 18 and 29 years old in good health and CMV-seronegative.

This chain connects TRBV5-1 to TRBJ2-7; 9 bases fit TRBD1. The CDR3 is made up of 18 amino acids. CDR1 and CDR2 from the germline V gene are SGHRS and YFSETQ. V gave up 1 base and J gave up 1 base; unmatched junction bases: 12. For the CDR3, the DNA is TGCGCCAGCAGCTTGAACACCGGGACAGGGCGAATTTCCTACGAGCAGTACTTC. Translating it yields CASSLNTGTGRISYEQYF.

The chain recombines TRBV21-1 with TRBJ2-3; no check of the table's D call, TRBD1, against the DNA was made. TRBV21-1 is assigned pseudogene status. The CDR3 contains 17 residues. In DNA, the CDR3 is TGTGCCAGCAGCACTCGTACCGGGACAGGGAAAATAGATACGCAGTATTTT. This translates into CASSTRTGTGKIDTQYF.

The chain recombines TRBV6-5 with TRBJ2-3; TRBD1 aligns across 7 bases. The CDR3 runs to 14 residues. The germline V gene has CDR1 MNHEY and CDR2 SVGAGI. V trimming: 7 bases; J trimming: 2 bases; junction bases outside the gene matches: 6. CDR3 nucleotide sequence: TGTGCCAGCAAGCTGGGACAGTACACAGATACGCAGTATTTT. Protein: CASKLGQYTDTQYF.

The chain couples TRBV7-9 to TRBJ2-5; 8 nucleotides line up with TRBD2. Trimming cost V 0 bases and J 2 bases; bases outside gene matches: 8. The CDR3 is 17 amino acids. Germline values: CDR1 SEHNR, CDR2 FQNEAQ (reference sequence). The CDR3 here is CASSLARASGPQETQYF. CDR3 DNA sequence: TGTGCCAGCAGCTTAGCGCGGGCTAGCGGGCCTCAAGAGACCCAGTACTTC.

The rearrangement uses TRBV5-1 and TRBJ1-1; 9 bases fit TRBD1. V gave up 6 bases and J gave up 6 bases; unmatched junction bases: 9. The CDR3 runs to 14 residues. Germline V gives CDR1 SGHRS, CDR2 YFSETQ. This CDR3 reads CASKVTTGGAEAFF. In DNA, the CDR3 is TGCGCCAGCAAGGTCACGACAGGGGGTGCTGAAGCTTTCTTT.

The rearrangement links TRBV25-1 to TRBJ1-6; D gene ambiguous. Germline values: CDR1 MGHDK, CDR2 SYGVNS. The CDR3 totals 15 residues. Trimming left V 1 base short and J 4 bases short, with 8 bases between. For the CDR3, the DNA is TGTGCCAGCAGTGAATCATGGCAGTATAATTCACCCCTCCACTTT. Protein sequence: CASSESWQYNSPLHF.

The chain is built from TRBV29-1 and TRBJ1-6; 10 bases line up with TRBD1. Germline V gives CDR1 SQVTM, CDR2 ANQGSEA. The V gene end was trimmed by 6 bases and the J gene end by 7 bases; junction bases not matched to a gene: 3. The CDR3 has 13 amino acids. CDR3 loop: CSVGDRGNSPLHF. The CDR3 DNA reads TGCAGCGTGGGGGACAGGGGAAATTCACCCCTCCACTTT.

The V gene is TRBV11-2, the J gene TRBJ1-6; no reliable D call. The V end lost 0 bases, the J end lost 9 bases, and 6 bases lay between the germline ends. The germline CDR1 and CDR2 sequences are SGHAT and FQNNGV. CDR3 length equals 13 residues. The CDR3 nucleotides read TGTGCCAGCAGCTTAGATAGTCCTTCACCCCTCCACTTT. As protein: CASSLDSPSPLHF.

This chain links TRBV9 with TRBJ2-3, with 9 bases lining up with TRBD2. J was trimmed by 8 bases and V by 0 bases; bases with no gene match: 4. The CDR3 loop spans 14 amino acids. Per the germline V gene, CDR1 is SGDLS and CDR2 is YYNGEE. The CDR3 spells CASSVDAGGSTQYF. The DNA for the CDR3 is TGTGCCAGCAGCGTAGATGCGGGGGGGAGTACGCAGTATTTT. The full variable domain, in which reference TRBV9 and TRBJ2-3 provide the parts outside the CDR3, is DSGVTQTPKHLITATGQRVTLRCSPRSGDLSVYWYQQSLDQGLQFLIQYYNGEERAKGNILERFSAQQFPDLHSELNLSSLELGDSALYFCASSVDAGGSTQYFGPGTRLTVL.

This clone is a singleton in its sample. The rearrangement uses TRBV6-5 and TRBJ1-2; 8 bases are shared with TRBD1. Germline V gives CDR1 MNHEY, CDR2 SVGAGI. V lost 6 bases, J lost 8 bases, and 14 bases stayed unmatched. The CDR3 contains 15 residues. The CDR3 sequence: CASRPSRGQAEGYTF. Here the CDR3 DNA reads TGTGCCAGCAGACCTTCCCGGGGACAGGCGGAAGGCTACACCTTC.

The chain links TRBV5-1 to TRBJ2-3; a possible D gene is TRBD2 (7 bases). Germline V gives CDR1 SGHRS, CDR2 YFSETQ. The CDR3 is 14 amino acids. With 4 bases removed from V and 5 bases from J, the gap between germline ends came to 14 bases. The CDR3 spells CASSRWGGLDTQYF. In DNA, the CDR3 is TGCGCCAGCAGCCGCTGGGGGGGGCTAGATACGCAGTATTTT.

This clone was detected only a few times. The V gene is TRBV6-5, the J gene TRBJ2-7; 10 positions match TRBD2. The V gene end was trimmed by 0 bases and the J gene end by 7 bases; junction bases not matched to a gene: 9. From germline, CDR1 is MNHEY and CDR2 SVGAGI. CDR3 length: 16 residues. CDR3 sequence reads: CASSYSNLAGAGEQYF. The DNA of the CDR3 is TGTGCCAGCAGTTACTCGAACCTAGCGGGAGCGGGAGAGCAGTACTTC.

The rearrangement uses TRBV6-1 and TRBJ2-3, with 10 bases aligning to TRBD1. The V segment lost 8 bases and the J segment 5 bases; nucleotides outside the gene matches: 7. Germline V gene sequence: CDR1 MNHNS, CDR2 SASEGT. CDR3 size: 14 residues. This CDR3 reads CASRRQGAGDTQYF. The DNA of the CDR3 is TGTGCCAGCCGCCGACAGGGGGCGGGAGATACGCAGTATTTT.

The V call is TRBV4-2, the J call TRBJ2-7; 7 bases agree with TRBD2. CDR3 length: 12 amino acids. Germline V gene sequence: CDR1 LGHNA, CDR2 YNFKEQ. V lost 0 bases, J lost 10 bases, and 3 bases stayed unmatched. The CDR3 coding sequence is TGTGCCAGCAGCCAAGAGAGGGGACTACAGTACTTC. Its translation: CASSQERGLQYF.

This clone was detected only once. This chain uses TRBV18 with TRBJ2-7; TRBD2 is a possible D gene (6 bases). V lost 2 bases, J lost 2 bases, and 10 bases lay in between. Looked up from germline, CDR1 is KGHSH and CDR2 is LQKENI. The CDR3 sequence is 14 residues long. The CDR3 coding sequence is TGTGCCAGCTCACCATCAGGGAGGCCCTACGAGCAGTACTTC. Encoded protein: CASSPSGRPYEQYF.

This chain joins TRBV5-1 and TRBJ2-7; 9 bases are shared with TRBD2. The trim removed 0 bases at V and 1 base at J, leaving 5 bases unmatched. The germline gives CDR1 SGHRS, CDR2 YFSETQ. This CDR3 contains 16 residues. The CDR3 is CASSLGPSGTSYEQYF. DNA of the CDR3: TGCGCCAGCAGCTTGGGTCCTAGCGGGACGTCCTACGAGCAGTACTTC.

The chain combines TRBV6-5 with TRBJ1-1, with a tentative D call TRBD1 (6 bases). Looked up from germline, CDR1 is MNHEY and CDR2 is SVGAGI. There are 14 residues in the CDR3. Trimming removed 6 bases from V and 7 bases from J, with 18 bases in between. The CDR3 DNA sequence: TGTGCCAGCAGCCACTCGGACAGCGGAGATGAAGCTTTCTTT. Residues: CASSHSDSGDEAFF.

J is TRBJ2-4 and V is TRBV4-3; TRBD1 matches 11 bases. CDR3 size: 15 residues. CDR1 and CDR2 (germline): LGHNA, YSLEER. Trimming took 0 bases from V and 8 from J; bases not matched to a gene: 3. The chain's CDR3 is CASSQDAGQGDIQYF. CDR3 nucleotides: TGCGCCAGCAGCCAAGATGCGGGACAGGGGGACATTCAGTACTTC.

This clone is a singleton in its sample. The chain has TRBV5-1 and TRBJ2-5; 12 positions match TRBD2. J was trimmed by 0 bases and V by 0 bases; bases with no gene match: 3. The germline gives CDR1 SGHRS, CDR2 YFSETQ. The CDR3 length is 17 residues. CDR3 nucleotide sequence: TGCGCCAGCAGCTTGGCTAGCGGGGGGGCCTACCAAGAGACCCAGTACTTC. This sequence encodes CASSLASGGAYQETQYF.

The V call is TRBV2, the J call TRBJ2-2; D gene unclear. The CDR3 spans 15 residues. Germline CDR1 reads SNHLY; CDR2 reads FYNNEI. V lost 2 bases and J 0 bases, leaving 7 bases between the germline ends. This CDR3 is CASSETVPNTGELFF. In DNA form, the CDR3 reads TGTGCCAGCAGTGAAACGGTCCCGAACACCGGGGAGCTGTTTTTT.

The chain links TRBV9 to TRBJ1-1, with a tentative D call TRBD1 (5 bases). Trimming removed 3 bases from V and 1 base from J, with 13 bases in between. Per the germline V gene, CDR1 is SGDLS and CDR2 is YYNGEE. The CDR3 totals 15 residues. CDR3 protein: CASSARPGGNTEAFF. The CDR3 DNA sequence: TGTGCCAGCAGCGCCCGCCCCGGGGGGAACACTGAAGCTTTCTTT.